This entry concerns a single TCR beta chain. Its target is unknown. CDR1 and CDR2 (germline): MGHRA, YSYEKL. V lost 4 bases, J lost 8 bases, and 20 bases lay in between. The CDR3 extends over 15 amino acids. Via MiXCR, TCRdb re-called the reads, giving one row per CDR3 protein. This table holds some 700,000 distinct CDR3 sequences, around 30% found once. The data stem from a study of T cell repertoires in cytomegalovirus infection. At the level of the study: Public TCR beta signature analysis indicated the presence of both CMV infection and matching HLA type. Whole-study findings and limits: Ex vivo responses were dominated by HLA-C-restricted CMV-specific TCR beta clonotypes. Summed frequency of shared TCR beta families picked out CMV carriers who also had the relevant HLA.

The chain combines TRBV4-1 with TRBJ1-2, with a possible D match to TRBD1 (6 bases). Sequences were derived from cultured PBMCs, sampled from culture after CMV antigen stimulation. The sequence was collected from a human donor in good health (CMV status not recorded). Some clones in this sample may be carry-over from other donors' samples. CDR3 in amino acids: CASSREGYEGDGYTF. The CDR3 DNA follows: TGCGCCAGCAGCCGAGAAGGGTATGAGGGGGACGGCTACACCTTC.